These 9 T cell receptor beta chains were sequenced from one sample in a study of cytomegalovirus exposure and HLA in healthy donors. The primer mix had 60 Vbeta and 13 Jbeta primers. Sequencing used immunoSEQ multiplex PCR; TCRdb keeps in-frame clones, though not all of them. The sample records roughly 99,000 clones, around 77% being singletons. Sequences were obtained from PBMCs. These receptors all come from a man aged 18 to 30 in good health and CMV-seronegative.

A word on this clone: Mismatch with germline at one junction end may stem from a read error. CDR3 coding DNA: TGTGCCAGCAGCTTGGGGACTAGCGGAGAGGCCCAGTACTTC. This sequence encodes CASSLGTSGEAQYF. The chain links TRBV7-2 to TRBJ2-5; 11 nucleotides match TRBD2. This CDR3 has 14 amino acids. Germline V gene data show CDR1 as SGHTA and CDR2 as FQGNSA.

This chain links TRBV2 with TRBJ1-1; D gene unclear. Germline V gene data show CDR1 as SNHLY and CDR2 as FYNNEI. V was trimmed by 1 base and J by 0 bases, leaving 3 bases between them. This CDR3 is 13 amino acids long. CDR3 in DNA: TGTGCCAGCAGTGAAGGGCTGAACACTGAAGCTTTCTTT. It is translated as CASSEGLNTEAFF.

In this sample, this clone turned up once. The J gene is TRBJ2-5, the V gene TRBV7-8; D may be TRBD2 (5 bases). The CDR3 covers 14 residues. V shed 1 base and J shed 4 bases, with 10 bases lying between them. Germline CDR1 is SGHVS and CDR2 is FQNEAQ. CDR3 residues: CASSLVYGVETQYF. CDR3 bases: TGTGCCAGCAGCTTAGTGTACGGGGTAGAGACCCAGTACTTC.

In its sample, this clone was seen a few times. This chain uses TRBV7-2 with TRBJ2-2, with TRBD2 matching over 7 bases. V dropped 0 bases and J dropped 5; count of bases not matched to a gene: 0. The CDR3 is 14 residues long. CDR1 and CDR2 from the germline V gene are SGHTA and FQGNSA. The CDR3 region has the DNA TGTGCCAGCAGCTTAGCGGGGGGGACCGGGGAGCTGTTTTTT. This encodes CASSLAGGTGELFF.

V and J are TRBV9 and TRBJ1-2, with 8 bases fitting TRBD1. CDR1 and CDR2 (germline): SGDLS, YYNGEE. CDR3 length equals 15 residues. The V and J ends lost 4 bases and 8 bases, in that order; junction bases with no gene match: 13. In nucleotides, the CDR3 is TGTGCCAGCAGCCATGTCTCAGGGGGCTCGGGGGGCTACACCTTC. This gives the protein CASSHVSGGSGGYTF.

J is TRBJ1-5 and V is TRBV5-1; D unresolved. The CDR3 sequence is 13 residues long. From germline, CDR1 is SGHRS and CDR2 YFSETQ. V was clipped by 1 base and J by 6 bases, with 8 bases between them. CDR3 DNA: TGCGCCAGCAGCTTGTCTGGGAGTCAGCCCCAGCATTTT. The encoded protein is CASSLSGSQPQHF.

This chain joins TRBV6-5 and TRBJ2-1; 10 positions agree with TRBD1. The CDR3 totals 15 residues. The germline V gene encodes CDR1 MNHEY and CDR2 SVGAGI. With V trimmed by 6 bases and J by 4 bases, 6 bases remained unmatched. CDR3 bases: TGTGCCAGCAGGCTAGACAGGGGGCCATACAATGAGCAGTTCTTC. This gives the protein CASRLDRGPYNEQFF.

This sequence joins TRBV4-3 and TRBJ2-2, with D possibly matching TRBD2 (6 bases). The CDR3 sequence is 18 residues long. CDR1 is LGHNA, CDR2 YSLEER, per germline. V lost 4 bases to trimming and J lost 0 bases, with 18 bases between them. This CDR3 reads CASSPWPPGGTNTGELFF. In nucleotides, the CDR3 is TGCGCCAGCAGCCCCTGGCCCCCCGGGGGAACGAACACCGGGGAGCTGTTTTTT.

The genes are TRBV29-1 and TRBJ2-7; the D is unclear. The germline gives CDR1 SQVTM, CDR2 ANQGSEA. The CDR3 extends over 11 amino acids. V lost 4 bases and J 5 bases, leaving 9 bases between the germline ends. CDR3 sequence reads: CSVVAIDEQYF. Written as DNA, the CDR3 is TGCAGCGTTGTGGCAATCGACGAGCAGTACTTC.